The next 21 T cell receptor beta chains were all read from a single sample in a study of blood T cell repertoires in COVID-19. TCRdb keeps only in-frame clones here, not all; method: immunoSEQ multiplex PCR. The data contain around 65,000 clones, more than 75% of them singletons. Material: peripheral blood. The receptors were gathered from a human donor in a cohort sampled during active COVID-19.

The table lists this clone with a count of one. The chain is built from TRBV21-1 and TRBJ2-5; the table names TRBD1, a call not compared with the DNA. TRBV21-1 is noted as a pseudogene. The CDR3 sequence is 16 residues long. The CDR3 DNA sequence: TGTGCCAGCAGCAAAGCGCTTCGGCAGGGGCAAGAGACCCAGTACTTC. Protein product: CASSKALRQGQETQYF.

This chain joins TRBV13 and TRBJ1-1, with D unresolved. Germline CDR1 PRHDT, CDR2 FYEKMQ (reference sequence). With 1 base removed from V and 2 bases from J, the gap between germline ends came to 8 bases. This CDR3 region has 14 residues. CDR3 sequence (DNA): TGTGCCAGCAGCTTAGTGGTCCTAAACACTGAAGCTTTCTTT. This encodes CASSLVVLNTEAFF.

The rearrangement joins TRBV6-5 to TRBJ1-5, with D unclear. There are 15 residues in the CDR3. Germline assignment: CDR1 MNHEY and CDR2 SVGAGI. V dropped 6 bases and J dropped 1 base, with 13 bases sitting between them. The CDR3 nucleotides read TGTGCCAGCAGCTGGCAGTCCGGGAGCAATCAGCCCCAGCATTTT. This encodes CASSWQSGSNQPQHF.

CDR3 region: CASSPSGTVTYEQYF. CDR3 bases: TGTGCCAGCAGCCCATCCGGGACAGTTACCTACGAGCAGTACTTC. J is TRBJ2-7 and V is TRBV6-5, with 7 bases identical to TRBD1. CDR3 size: 15 residues. Germline CDR1 is MNHEY and CDR2 is SVGAGI. Trimming cost V 6 bases and J 2 bases; bases outside gene matches: 10.

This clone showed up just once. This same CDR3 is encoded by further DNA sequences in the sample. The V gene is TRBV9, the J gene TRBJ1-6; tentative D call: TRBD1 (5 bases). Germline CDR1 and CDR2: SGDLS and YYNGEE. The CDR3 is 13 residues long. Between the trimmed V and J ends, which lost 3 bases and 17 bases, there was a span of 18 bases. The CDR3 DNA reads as TGTGCCAGCAGCGGCGGGATCGGGACCGCTTTCCACTTT. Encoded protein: CASSGGIGTAFHF.

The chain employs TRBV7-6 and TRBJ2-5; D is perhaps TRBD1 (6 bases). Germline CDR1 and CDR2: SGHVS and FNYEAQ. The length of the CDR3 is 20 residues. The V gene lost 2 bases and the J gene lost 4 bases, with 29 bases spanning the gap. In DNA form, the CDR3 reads TGTGCCAGCAGCTTATTGGTTCAATTGCACCGTGGACAGACAAGAGAGACCCAGTACTTC. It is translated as CASSLLVQLHRGQTRETQYF.

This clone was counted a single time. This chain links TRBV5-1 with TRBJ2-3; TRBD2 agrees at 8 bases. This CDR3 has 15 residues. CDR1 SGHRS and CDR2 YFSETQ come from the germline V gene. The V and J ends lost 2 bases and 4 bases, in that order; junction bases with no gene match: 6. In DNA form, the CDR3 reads TGCGCCAGCAGCTTTGGCGGGAGGATCTCAGATACGCAGTATTTT. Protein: CASSFGGRISDTQYF.

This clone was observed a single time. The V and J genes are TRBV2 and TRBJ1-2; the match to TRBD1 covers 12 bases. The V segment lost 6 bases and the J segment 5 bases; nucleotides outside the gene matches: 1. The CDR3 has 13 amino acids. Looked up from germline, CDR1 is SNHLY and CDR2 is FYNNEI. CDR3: CASRGQGAYGYTF. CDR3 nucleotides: TGTGCCAGCAGGGGACAGGGGGCGTATGGCTACACCTTC.

The CDR3 nucleotides are TGTGCCAGCAGCCTTAGGACCCCGGGGAGGGAGAGCTCCTACGAGCAGTACTTC. It encodes CASSLRTPGRESSYEQYF. This chain links TRBV7-2 with TRBJ2-7; 7 bases map to TRBD2. Germline CDR1 reads SGHTA; CDR2 reads FQGNSA. The length of the CDR3 is 18 residues. Trimming at V came to 5 bases and at J to 0 bases, leaving 16 bases not matched to a gene.

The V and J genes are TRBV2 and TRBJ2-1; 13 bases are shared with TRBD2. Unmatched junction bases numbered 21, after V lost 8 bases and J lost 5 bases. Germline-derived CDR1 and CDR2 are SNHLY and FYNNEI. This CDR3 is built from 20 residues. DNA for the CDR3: TGTGCCAGCGGTACCCCATGGGGAAATAGTGGGACTAGCGGGAACAATGAGCAGTTCTTC. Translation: CASGTPWGNSGTSGNNEQFF.

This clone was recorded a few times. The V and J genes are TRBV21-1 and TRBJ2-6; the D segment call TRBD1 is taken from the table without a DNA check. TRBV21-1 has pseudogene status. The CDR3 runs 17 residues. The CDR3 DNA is TGTGCCAGCAGCAACCTTCAGACAGGGTCTGGGGCCAACGTCCTGACTTTC. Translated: CASSNLQTGSGANVLTF.

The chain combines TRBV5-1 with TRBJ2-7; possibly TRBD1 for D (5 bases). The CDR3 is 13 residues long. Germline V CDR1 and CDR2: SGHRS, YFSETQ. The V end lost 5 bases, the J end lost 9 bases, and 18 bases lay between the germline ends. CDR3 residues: CASSLDRAWGQYF. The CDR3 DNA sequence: TGCGCCAGCAGTCTCGACAGAGCCTGGGGGCAGTACTTC.

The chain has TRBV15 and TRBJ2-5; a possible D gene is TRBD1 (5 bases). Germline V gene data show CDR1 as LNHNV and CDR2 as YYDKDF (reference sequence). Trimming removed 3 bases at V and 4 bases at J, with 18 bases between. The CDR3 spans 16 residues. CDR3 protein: CATSSHYLAGRETQYF. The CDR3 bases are TGTGCCACCAGCAGTCATTACCTGGCAGGGCGAGAGACCCAGTACTTC.

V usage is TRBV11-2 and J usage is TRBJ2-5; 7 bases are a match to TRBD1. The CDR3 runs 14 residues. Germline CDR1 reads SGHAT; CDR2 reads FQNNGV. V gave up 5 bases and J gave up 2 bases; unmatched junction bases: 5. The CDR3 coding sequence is TGTGCCAGCAGCCTGGGGACAGCTCAAGAGACCCAGTACTTC. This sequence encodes CASSLGTAQETQYF.

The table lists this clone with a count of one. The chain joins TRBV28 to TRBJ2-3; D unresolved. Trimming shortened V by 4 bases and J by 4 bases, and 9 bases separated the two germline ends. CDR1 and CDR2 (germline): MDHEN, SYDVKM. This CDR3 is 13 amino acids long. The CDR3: CASSSPPSDTQYF. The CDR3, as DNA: TGTGCCAGCAGTTCCCCCCCCTCAGATACGCAGTATTTT.

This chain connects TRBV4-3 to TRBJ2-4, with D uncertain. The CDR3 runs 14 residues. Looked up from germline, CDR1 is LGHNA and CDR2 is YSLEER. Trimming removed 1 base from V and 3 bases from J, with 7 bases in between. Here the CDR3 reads CASSQVESKNIQYF. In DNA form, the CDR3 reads TGCGCCAGCAGCCAAGTAGAAAGCAAAAACATTCAGTACTTC.

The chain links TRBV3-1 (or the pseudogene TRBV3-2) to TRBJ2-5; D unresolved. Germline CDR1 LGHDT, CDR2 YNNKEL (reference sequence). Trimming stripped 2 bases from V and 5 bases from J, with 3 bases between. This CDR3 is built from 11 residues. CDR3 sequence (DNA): TGTGCCAGCAGCCAACGGGAGACCCAGTACTTC. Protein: CASSQRETQYF.

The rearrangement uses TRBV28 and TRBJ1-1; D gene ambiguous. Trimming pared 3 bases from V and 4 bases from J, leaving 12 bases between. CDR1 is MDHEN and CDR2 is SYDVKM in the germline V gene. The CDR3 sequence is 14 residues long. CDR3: CASSLSYTSTEAFF. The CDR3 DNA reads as TGTGCCAGCAGTTTGTCTTACACCAGCACTGAAGCTTTCTTT.

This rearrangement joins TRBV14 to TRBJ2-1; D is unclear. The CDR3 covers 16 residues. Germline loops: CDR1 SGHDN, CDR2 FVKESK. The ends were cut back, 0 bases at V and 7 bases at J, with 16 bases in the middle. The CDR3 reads CASSQEGRIAKNEQFF. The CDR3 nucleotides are TGTGCCAGCAGCCAAGAAGGAAGGATAGCCAAGAATGAGCAGTTCTTC.

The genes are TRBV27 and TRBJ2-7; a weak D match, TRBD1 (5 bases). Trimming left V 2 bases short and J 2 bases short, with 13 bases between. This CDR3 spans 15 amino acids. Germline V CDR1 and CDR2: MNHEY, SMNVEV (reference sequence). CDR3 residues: CASSLSGVGAYEQYF. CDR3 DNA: TGTGCCAGCAGTTTAAGTGGGGTAGGGGCCTACGAGCAGTACTTC.

CDR3 sequence: CASSLAGSEQYF. CDR3 nucleotide sequence: TGCGCCAGCAGCTTGGCCGGGTCCGAGCAGTACTTC. The rearrangement links TRBV5-1 to TRBJ2-7; D is uncertain. Trimming cost V 0 bases and J 6 bases, with 7 bases left between them. Germline V lookup: CDR1 SGHRS, CDR2 YFSETQ. The CDR3 has 12 residues.